In its sample, the clone carrying this T cell receptor beta chain was seen a few times. The CDR3 contains 16 residues. Germline CDR1 SGHVS, CDR2 FQNEAQ. The V gene lost 3 bases and the J gene lost 0 bases, with 12 bases spanning the gap. The data originate from a study of blood T cells in healthy people across ages. With a J-beta primer mix and a sample-barcoded 5' primer, a second PCR ran roughly 6 to 11 cycles. Every cDNA molecule carried a tag from a template-switch adaptor bearing 12 random nucleotides. TCRdb itself ran the 5' RACE reads through MiXCR, one entry per CDR3 protein. The sample has some 760,000 distinct CDR3 sequences, roughly 25% seen once. These records were also assigned to another study, of T cells of mothers and their children.

This TCR was sampled from a boy between 10 and 17 years old in good health. Sequenced sample: blood. V gene TRBV7-8 combines with J gene TRBJ2-1, with D perhaps matching TRBD2 (5 bases). CDR3: CASSFQLEGSYNEQFF. The DNA for the CDR3 is TGTGCCAGCAGCTTCCAACTAGAGGGCTCCTACAATGAGCAGTTCTTC.